Presented here are 16 T cell receptor beta chains from one specimen sequenced in a study of blood T cell repertoires in COVID-19. The table came from immunoSEQ multiplex PCR; TCRdb's copy has only in-frame clones and leaves some out. Here the sample spans about 340,000 clones, around 91% being singletons. Sequencing was carried out using peripheral blood. The receptor set was obtained from a woman aged 18-35 years who had recovered from COVID-19.

V gene TRBV7-9 combines with J gene TRBJ1-2; a possible D gene is TRBD1 (5 bases). Germline V CDR1 and CDR2: SEHNR, FQNEAQ (reference sequence). V was shortened by 6 bases and J by 2 bases, with 16 bases between the two germline ends. The CDR3 loop spans 15 amino acids. CDR3 sequence: CASSFNRPRNYGYTF. The CDR3 nucleotides read TGTGCCAGCAGTTTCAACAGGCCACGGAACTATGGCTACACCTTC. The whole variable domain, remainder taken from reference TRBV7-9 and TRBJ1-2, is DTGVSQNPRHKITKRGQNVTFRCDPISEHNRLYWYRQTLGQGPEFLTYFQNEAQLEKSRLLSDRFSAERPKGSFSTLEIQRTEQGDSAMYLCASSFNRPRNYGYTFGSGTRLTVV.

This chain uses TRBV3-1 (or the pseudogene TRBV3-2) with TRBJ1-1; TRBD1 matches 7 bases. The CDR3 runs 14 residues. V was clipped by 7 bases and J by 0 bases; unmatched bases: 5. CDR1 is LGHDT, CDR2 YNNKEL, per germline (reference sequence). The CDR3 DNA reads as TGTGCCAGCATCCACAGGGGAATGAACACTGAAGCTTTCTTT. Translation gives CASIHRGMNTEAFF.

This clone has only one observation. This chain joins TRBV5-8 and TRBJ2-1; 11 bases fit TRBD2. Germline V CDR1 and CDR2: SGHTS, YDEGEE. The V segment lost 4 bases and the J segment 4 bases; nucleotides outside the gene matches: 7. CDR3 length: 16 residues. The CDR3 loop is CASSAWTSGLYNEQFF. Written as DNA, the CDR3 is TGTGCCAGCAGCGCCTGGACTAGCGGGTTGTACAATGAGCAGTTCTTC. The full variable domain, with the rest looked up from reference TRBV5-8 and TRBJ2-1, is EAGVTQSPTHLIKTRGQQATLRCSPISGHTSVYWYQQALGLGLQFLLWYDEGEERNRGNFPPRFSGRQFPNYSSELNVNALELEDSALYLCASSAWTSGLYNEQFFGPGTRLTVL.

This clone was seen just once. This chain uses TRBV21-1 with TRBJ2-3; the table assigns TRBD1, which was not confirmed against the DNA. TRBV21-1 is a listed pseudogene. This CDR3 spans 15 amino acids. CDR3 coding DNA: TGTGCCAGCAGCAAAGCAAGGACAGCATCAGATACGCAGTATTTT. It codes for CASSKARTASDTQYF.

This clone occurred a few times. The chain employs TRBV7-9 and TRBJ1-1; D unresolved. Germline CDR1 reads SEHNR; CDR2 reads FQNEAQ (reference sequence). The CDR3 runs to 16 residues. V shed 5 bases and J shed 2 bases, with 18 bases lying between them. CDR3 in DNA: TGTGCCAGCAGCAAAGCCGACCAGGCCGTCAACACTGAAGCTTTCTTT. Protein: CASSKADQAVNTEAFF.

V is TRBV3-1 (or the pseudogene TRBV3-2) and J is TRBJ1-4, with 7 bases aligning to TRBD1. Germline CDR1 LGHDT, CDR2 YNNKEL (reference sequence). This CDR3 is 15 amino acids long. Trimming removed 4 bases from V and 8 bases from J; junction bases left unmatched: 10. DNA for the CDR3: TGTGCCAGCAGCCCATTCCGGGACAGCAAGGAAAAACTGTTTTTT. Residues: CASSPFRDSKEKLFF.

The chain has TRBV7-2 and TRBJ2-1, with D maybe TRBD2 (5 bases). This CDR3 is 16 amino acids long. V lost 1 base to trimming and J lost 5 bases, with 15 bases between them. Germline V gene data show CDR1 as SGHTA and CDR2 as FQGNSA. The CDR3 region is CASSLGAGKRDNEQFF. CDR3 in DNA: TGTGCCAGCAGCTTAGGGGCGGGCAAGAGGGACAATGAGCAGTTCTTC.

The chain combines TRBV19 with TRBJ2-1; 7 bases match TRBD1. This CDR3 is 13 amino acids long. With V trimmed by 4 bases and J by 8 bases, 5 bases remained unmatched. Germline V gene lookup returns CDR1 LNHDA and CDR2 SQIVND (reference sequence). The CDR3: CASSTSQGYEQFF. CDR3 DNA: TGTGCCAGTAGTACCTCACAGGGGTATGAGCAGTTCTTC.

The chain couples TRBV30 to TRBJ1-2, with 7 bases matching TRBD1. Germline assignment: CDR1 GTSNPN and CDR2 SVGIG (reference sequence). Trimming removed 3 bases from V and 4 bases from J; junction bases left unmatched: 8. The CDR3 consists of 14 residues. The CDR3 here is CAWRMEGAVYGYTF. The CDR3, as DNA: TGTGCCTGGAGGATGGAGGGGGCAGTCTATGGCTACACCTTC.

V gene TRBV30 combines with J gene TRBJ2-7; no clear D gene. V was cut by 3 bases and J by 2 bases, with 11 bases left in between. This CDR3 contains 13 residues. Germline CDR1 reads GTSNPN; CDR2 reads SVGIG (reference sequence). Here the CDR3 DNA reads TGTGCCTGGAGCATTAGCCCAACCTACGAGCAGTACGTC. Its translation is CAWSISPTYEQYV.

The chain employs TRBV2 and TRBJ2-7; the D gene is possibly TRBD2 (6 bases). In germline, CDR1 is SNHLY, CDR2 FYNNEI. The CDR3 has 15 amino acids. Trimming left V 8 bases short and J 5 bases short, with 22 bases between. The CDR3 coding sequence is TGTGCCAGCCTAGGGGAGCTAGCGCTCCGGAACGAGCAGTACGTC. Translation gives CASLGELALRNEQYV.

The V gene is TRBV11-3, the J gene TRBJ1-2; D gene unclear. V lost 4 bases, J lost 6 bases, and 18 bases lay in between. Looked up from germline, CDR1 is SGHNT and CDR2 is YENEEA. The CDR3 length is 15 residues. The CDR3 coding sequence is TGTGCCAGCAGCTCCCCCCCGGTAGCGGTACATGGCTACACCTTC. Translating gives CASSSPPVAVHGYTF.

The chain is built from TRBV11-3 and TRBJ2-2, with 9 bases lining up with TRBD2. The CDR3 is 15 residues long. The V and J ends lost 0 bases and 5 bases, in that order; junction bases with no gene match: 1. Germline CDR1 SGHNT, CDR2 YENEEA. The CDR3 loop is CASSLEGLATGELFF. The DNA of the CDR3 is TGTGCCAGCAGCTTAGAAGGACTAGCGACCGGGGAGCTGTTTTTT.

The rearrangement uses TRBV30 and TRBJ2-2, with TRBD1 identical over 9 bases. V lost 4 bases, J lost 7 bases, and 10 bases stayed unmatched. Germline V gives CDR1 GTSNPN, CDR2 SVGIG (reference sequence). The CDR3 totals 15 residues. The CDR3 region has the DNA TGTGCCTGGAAAGCAGGACAGGGGAGGTTCGGGGAGCTGTTTTTT. It yields the protein CAWKAGQGRFGELFF.

The CDR3 nucleotides read TGCGCCAGCAGCTTGGTCGGGACTAGCGGCCCCCGCGGGGAGCAGTTCTTC. It is translated as CASSLVGTSGPRGEQFF. The chain links TRBV5-1 to TRBJ2-1; 11 positions agree with TRBD2. In germline, CDR1 is SGHRS, CDR2 YFSETQ. V lost 0 bases and J lost 10; bases outside the gene matches: 12. The CDR3 totals 17 residues.

This chain links TRBV10-3 with TRBJ2-7; 9 bases are shared with TRBD2. The CDR3 consists of 16 residues. V gave up 1 base and J gave up 6 bases; unmatched junction bases: 10. CDR1 and CDR2 (germline): ENHRY, SYGVKD. The CDR3 loop is CAISEFASGEYSEQYV. The CDR3 DNA is TGTGCCATCAGTGAGTTTGCTAGCGGGGAGTATAGCGAGCAGTACGTC.